The 4 T cell receptor beta chains listed next were all sequenced from one sample in a study of blood T cell repertoires in COVID-19. The assay was immunoSEQ multiplex PCR, and TCRdb's table has in-frame clones only and misses some. The sample includes about 430,000 clones, around nine tenths of them seen just once. The specimen was peripheral blood. Receptors were obtained from a man aged 18 to 30 with COVID-19, enrolled during active disease.

This rearrangement joins TRBV10-2 to TRBJ2-7; 7 bases fit TRBD2. Germline V gene sequence: CDR1 WSHSY, CDR2 SAAADI. Trimming removed 2 bases from V and 0 bases from J; junction bases left unmatched: 4. This CDR3 contains 15 residues. CDR3 residues: CASSETQRGSYEQYF. Here the CDR3 DNA reads TGCGCCAGCAGTGAGACACAGCGGGGCTCCTACGAGCAGTACTTC.

The chain carries TRBV20-1 and TRBJ2-1, with D maybe TRBD2 (5 bases). Germline CDR1 and CDR2: DFQATT and SNEGSKA (reference sequence). CDR3 size: 11 residues. Trimming stripped 8 bases from V and 7 bases from J, with 12 bases between. CDR3 in amino acids: CSFGSKNEQFF. The DNA of the CDR3 is TGCAGTTTTGGGAGCAAGAATGAGCAGTTCTTC.

V is TRBV24-1 and J is TRBJ2-7, with D maybe TRBD2 (6 bases). The length of the CDR3 is 14 residues. With 4 bases removed from V and 2 bases from J, the gap between germline ends came to 11 bases. CDR1 and CDR2 (germline): KGHDR, SFDVKD. DNA of the CDR3: TGTGCCACCAGTGACGAGCGGGTTGCCTACGAGCAGTACTTC. It specifies CATSDERVAYEQYF.

This sequence joins TRBV14 and TRBJ2-3, with TRBD1 matching 9 bases. This CDR3 contains 14 residues. Germline V lookup: CDR1 SGHDN, CDR2 FVKESK. Trimming at V came to 5 bases and at J to 5 bases, leaving 5 bases not matched to a gene. The CDR3 DNA sequence: TGTGCCAGCAGCTCCACAGGGGGCAGAGATACGCAGTATTTT. Translated: CASSSTGGRDTQYF.